The 2 T cell receptor beta chains below all came from one sample that was sequenced in a study of T cell responses to AZD1222 COVID-19 vaccine (dated by TCRdb to the early 2020s). The sample's time point label is to be understood as: baseline before first vaccination. The library was obtained by the immunoSEQ multiplex PCR assay. As stored in TCRdb, this immuneACCESS dataset retains in-frame rearrangements with V and J assigned. A fraction of the clones does not appear; measured against another copy, unresolved V genes explain less than half of the discrepancy, and the remainder lacks a known reason. The sample yields tens of thousands of clones; 80% to 90% were counted once. The top ten constitute 6.3% of the sample. The source was peripheral blood, collected on day 0 of AZD1222 vaccination. Receptors originate from an adult in good health.

This clone was counted once. The chain employs TRBV6-5 and TRBJ1-5; D is unclear. This CDR3 spans 15 amino acids. The V end was cut by 2 bases, the J end by 4 bases, with 12 bases between. Looked up from germline, CDR1 is MNHEY and CDR2 is SVGAGI. The chain's CDR3 is CASSYEIQANQPQHF. The CDR3 DNA sequence: TGTGCCAGCAGTTACGAGATCCAGGCGAATCAGCCCCAGCATTTT.

This CDR3 is CASSAGTGTYNQPQHF. The CDR3 DNA sequence: TGTGCCAGCAGCGCCGGGACCGGGACATACAATCAGCCCCAGCATTTT. V is TRBV7-6 and J is TRBJ1-5, with a weak D call TRBD1 (6 bases). CDR1 and CDR2 (germline): SGHVS, FNYEAQ. V shed 5 bases and J shed 3 bases, with 17 bases lying between them. This CDR3 has 16 residues.